These T cell receptor beta chains were read from a single sample in a study of blood T cell repertoires in COVID-19. Only in-frame clones appear in the TCRdb table, and some are missing; sequencing was by immunoSEQ multiplex PCR. Among roughly 280,000 clones listed, about 90% were seen once. The sample consisted of peripheral blood. These receptors originate from a woman aged 25 to 45 with COVID-19, enrolled during active disease. Both conserved end residues are part of each CDR3. D genes are given only for firm matches. Clone sizes are given selectively: once, few, many, or a class where the clone is expanded.

v_call	j_call	clone_size	d_call	cdr3_aa	cdr3_nt
TRBV19	TRBJ2-5	few	-	CASSNNPGGQETQYF	TGTGCCAGTAGTAATAACCCCGGGGGACAAGAGACCCAGTACTTC
TRBV28	TRBJ1-3	-	-	CASSLDIGNTIYF	TGTGCCAGCAGTTTGGACATAGGAAACACCATATATTTT
TRBV3-1/TRBV3-2	TRBJ1-2	-	-	CASSPRKGGYTF	TGTGCCAGCAGCCCCCGGAAGGGGGGCTACACCTTC
TRBV7-3	TRBJ2-3	-	-	CASSLAWGDTQYF	TGTGCCAGCAGCTTAGCGTGGGGCGATACGCAGTATTTT
TRBV7-2	TRBJ1-2	-	TRBD1	CASSSTGGLRGYTF	TGTGCCAGCAGCTCGACAGGGGGCTTGCGAGGCTACACCTTC
TRBV6-5	TRBJ2-3	-	-	CASSYTIGGDTQYF	TGTGCCAGCAGTTACACTATCGGGGGAGATACGCAGTATTTT
TRBV30	TRBJ1-3	-	-	CAWSVQGSSGNTIYF	TGTGCCTGGAGTGTACAGGGCAGCTCTGGAAACACCATATATTTT
TRBV11-2	TRBJ2-7	-	-	CASSYGGYEQYF	TGTGCCAGCAGCTACGGGGGTTACGAGCAGTACTTC
TRBV2	TRBJ2-7	-	TRBD1	CASPKQGSYEQYF	TGTGCCAGCCCTAAACAGGGGTCCTACGAGCAGTACTTC
TRBV5-4	TRBJ2-3	-	TRBD2	CASSPGTSPDTQYF	TGTGCCAGCAGCCCCGGGACTAGTCCAGATACGCAGTATTTT
TRBV28	TRBJ1-5	-	TRBD1	CASNADRYSNQPQHF	TGTGCCAGCAATGCGGACAGGTATAGCAATCAGCCCCAGCATTTT
TRBV19	TRBJ2-7	-	TRBD2	CASSLAGGLYEQYF	TGTGCCAGTAGTCTAGCGGGAGGTTTGTACGAGCAGTACTTC
TRBV7-8	TRBJ2-7	once	-	CASSLSNPYEQYF	TGTGCCAGCAGCTTATCCAATCCCTACGAGCAGTACTTC
TRBV2	TRBJ2-4	-	-	CASSEAGMNIQYF	TGTGCCAGCAGTGAGGCGGGTATGAACATTCAGTACTTC
TRBV10-3	TRBJ2-5	-	-	CAISVEGWPGERETQYF	TGTGCCATCAGTGTAGAAGGCTGGCCGGGAGAGCGAGAGACCCAGTACTTC
TRBV29-1	TRBJ1-2	-	-	CSAERGDYGYTF	TGCAGCGCCGAACGGGGGGACTATGGCTACACCTTC